A selection of T cell receptor beta chains follows, all from one sample in a study of cytomegalovirus exposure and HLA in healthy donors. Using immunoSEQ multiplex PCR, the repertoire was profiled, and TCRdb retains in-frame clones only, with some absent. The top ten hold roughly 3.1% of the sample, which has about 120,000 clones, approximately 78% seen once. Sequencing was done on a sample of PBMCs. These receptors came from a woman under 40 in good health and CMV-seropositive. The CDR3 runs from the conserved cysteine through the conserved F or W. Fields, in order: J gene, D gene, V gene, clone size, CDR3 DNA, CDR3 protein. The D gene is left open where the match is weak. Clone sizes are given selectively: once, few, many, or a class where the clone is expanded.

TRBJ1-5,TRBD1,TRBV2,.,TGTGCCAGCAGTTCCGGGACAGGGGGTAATCAGCCCCAGCATTTT,CASSSGTGGNQPQHF
TRBJ1-3,.,TRBV5-1,.,TGCGCCAGCAGCTTGCTCCAGGGCGTTGGAAACACCATATATTTT,CASSLLQGVGNTIYF
TRBJ2-1,.,TRBV4-1,.,TGCGCCAGCAGCCAAGAAACTCTCGGGGATGAGCAGTTCTTC,CASSQETLGDEQFF
TRBJ2-3,TRBD2,TRBV5-4,.,TGTGCCAGCAGCGCCCGGGGGGGGACAGATACGCAGTATTTT,CASSARGGTDTQYF
TRBJ2-5,.,TRBV9,.,TGTGCCAGCAGCGTAGGGGCGTTTGAGACCCAGTACTTC,CASSVGAFETQYF
TRBJ1-1,.,TRBV27,.,TGTGCCAGCAGTTTTCAGGGCTTGAACACTGAAGCTTTCTTT,CASSFQGLNTEAFF
TRBJ1-1,.,TRBV21-1,few,TGTGCCAGCAGCAAAGAGGCGGGTCCTAAAATGAACACTGAAGCTTTCTTT,CASSKEAGPKMNTEAFF
TRBJ2-5,.,TRBV10-3,.,TGTGCCATCAGTGGAGTCGGAGACCTTCAAGAGACCCAGTACTTC,CAISGVGDLQETQYF
TRBJ1-1,.,TRBV25-1,.,TGTGCCAGCAGTGGCGCAGGGCGTCAAGCTTTCTTT,CASSGAGRQAFF
TRBJ2-1,TRBD2,TRBV28,.,TGTGCCAGCAGCACCCCTTTAGCGGGGCATTTCGATGAGCAGTTCTTC,CASSTPLAGHFDEQFF
TRBJ1-1,TRBD1,TRBV6-5,once,TGTGCCAGCAGTAGAACAGGGGCCGCGAACACTGAAGCTTTCTTT,CASSRTGAANTEAFF
TRBJ1-2,.,TRBV27,once,TGTGCCAGCAGTCCAAGACAGTATTTAGGGCCGTATGGCTACACCTTC,CASSPRQYLGPYGYTF
TRBJ2-7,.,TRBV7-2,.,TGTGCCAGCAGCTTACGAGGGGGGGTCGAGCAGTACTTC,CASSLRGGVEQYF
TRBJ2-3,TRBD2,TRBV9,.,TGTGCCAGCAGCCCCAAGGTGTGGACTAGCGGGGGAGATACGCAGTATTTT,CASSPKVWTSGGDTQYF
TRBJ1-3,.,TRBV6-1,.,TGTGCCAGCGGTCCGCGGCCGGACTCTGGAAACACCATATATTTT,CASGPRPDSGNTIYF
TRBJ1-5,TRBD1,TRBV6-4,few,TGTGCCAGCAGGCCCGGGACAGGGGGCAGTCAGCCCCAGCATTTT,CASRPGTGGSQPQHF
TRBJ1-5,.,TRBV30,.,TGTGCCTGGAGTGTACGTGGGGGCGCATATCAGCCCCAGCATTTT,CAWSVRGGAYQPQHF
TRBJ1-4,.,TRBV6-6,.,TGTGCCAGCAGTTACTCCGACAGCCCCAATGAAAAACTGTTTTTT,CASSYSDSPNEKLFF
TRBJ1-4,TRBD1,TRBV15,.,TGTGCCACCAGCCGGGACAGAGCCACTGAAAAACTGTTTTTT,CATSRDRATEKLFF
TRBJ2-7,TRBD2,TRBV6-1,.,TGTGCCAGCAGACTACTAGCGGGGGGTCACGAGCAGTACTTC,CASRLLAGGHEQYF
TRBJ2-7,TRBD1,TRBV5-1,.,TGCGCCAGCAGCTTCGGAGCAGGGGGCGACGAGCAGTACTTC,CASSFGAGGDEQYF
TRBJ2-3,TRBD1,TRBV5-4,.,TGTGCCAGCAGCCAGCGGACAGGTAGCACAGATACGCAGTATTTT,CASSQRTGSTDTQYF
TRBJ1-2,TRBD1,TRBV5-1,.,TGCGCCAGCAGCTCCTCCCGGGACAGGGGGCCTAATAACTATGGCTACACCTTC,CASSSSRDRGPNNYGYTF
TRBJ1-1,.,TRBV5-4,.,TGTGCCAGCAGCTTGTCAGGGCCGAACACTGAAGCTTTCTTT,CASSLSGPNTEAFF
TRBJ2-7,TRBD1,TRBV4-1,.,TGCGCCAGCAGCCAGTCCGGGACAGGGAGCTCCTACGAGCAGTACTTC,CASSQSGTGSSYEQYF
TRBJ1-3,.,TRBV5-4,.,TGTGCCAGCAGCCCGGGAGGAAATGGAGACACCATATATTTT,CASSPGGNGDTIYF
TRBJ2-2,.,TRBV4-2,.,TGTGCCAGCAGCCAAGACACAGGCGCGAACACCGGGGAGCTGTTTTTT,CASSQDTGANTGELFF
TRBJ1-1,TRBD1,TRBV5-4,few,TGTGCCAGCAGCTCCGGGACAGGGAGGGCTGAAGCTTTCTTT,CASSSGTGRAEAFF
TRBJ2-7,.,TRBV30,.,TGTGCCTGGAGACACCTAGGTCGACAGTCCTACGAGCAGTACTTC,CAWRHLGRQSYEQYF
TRBJ2-2,TRBD2,TRBV5-1,.,TGCGCCAGCAGCCGGACTAGCGGGGGGCCCCGAACCGGGGAGCTGTTTTTT,CASSRTSGGPRTGELFF
TRBJ2-3,TRBD2,TRBV10-3,once,TGTGCCATCAAGGCGGGAGCGGGGGTGTCCACAGATACGCAGTATTTT,CAIKAGAGVSTDTQYF